The next 24 T cell receptor beta chains were all read from a single sample in a study of read filtering for tumor transcriptome and immune sequencing. The library was built from about 400 ng RNA with molecular barcoded adaptors for alpha/delta and beta/gamma chains. One entry per CDR3 protein results from TCRdb running MiXCR on the reads. The profile shows approximately 62,000 distinct CDR3 sequences, approximately 19% of them singletons. Sample: a population of CD138-negative cells sorted from bone marrow. These receptors were taken from a donor at least 40 years old with multiple myeloma.

This clonotype appeared many times. This chain connects TRBV6-2 or TRBV6-3 to TRBJ1-5; unclear D gene. Germline-derived CDR1 and CDR2 are MNHEY and SVGEGT. This CDR3 comprises 13 residues. V was shortened by 2 bases and J by 6 bases, with 8 bases between the two germline ends. The CDR3 reads CASSYGGAQPQHF. As DNA, the CDR3 is TGTGCCAGCAGTTACGGTGGTGCTCAGCCCCAGCATTTT.

This clonotype was seen at least ten times. The V and J genes are TRBV29-1 and TRBJ2-5, with 9 bases identical to TRBD1. The trim removed 3 bases at V and 4 bases at J, leaving 3 bases unmatched. Looked up from germline, CDR1 is SQVTM and CDR2 is ANQGSEA. The CDR3 is 13 residues long. CDR3: CSVDGDRAETQYF. The DNA for the CDR3 is TGCAGCGTTGACGGGGACAGGGCAGAGACCCAGTACTTC.

By sample share, this clonotype is medium-sized. The chain is built from TRBV7-8 and TRBJ2-1; D perhaps matches TRBD2 (6 bases). The CDR3 spans 15 residues. The germline CDR1 and CDR2 sequences are SGHVS and FQNEAQ. The V gene lost 7 bases and the J gene lost 0 bases, with 13 bases spanning the gap. CDR3 in DNA: TGTGCCAGCACTCTGGGGGGTTTCTCCTACAATGAGCAGTTCTTC. Residues: CASTLGGFSYNEQFF.

This clonotype showed up many times. V is TRBV29-1 and J is TRBJ1-2, with 11 bases that match TRBD1. Germline V lookup: CDR1 SQVTM, CDR2 ANQGSEA. V dropped 1 base and J dropped 10; count of bases not matched to a gene: 2. This CDR3 comprises 12 residues. This CDR3 reads CSVEAGQGAYTF. CDR3 DNA: TGCAGCGTTGAAGCTGGACAGGGGGCCTACACCTTC.

This clonotype was detected ten times or more. The chain employs TRBV5-1 and TRBJ1-6; TRBD1 matches 7 bases. The CDR3 is made up of 16 amino acids. CDR1 and CDR2 from the germline V gene are SGHRS and YFSETQ. Unmatched junction bases numbered 7, after V lost 0 bases and J lost 7 bases. The CDR3 DNA reads TGCGCCAGCAGCTTGGAGGGTCAGGGGGGAAATTCACCCCTCCACTTT. This encodes CASSLEGQGGNSPLHF.

The V call is TRBV27, the J call TRBJ1-5; D unresolved. CDR1 is MNHEY, CDR2 SMNVEV, per germline (reference sequence). V was cut by 3 bases and J by 5 bases, with 5 bases left in between. The CDR3 sequence is 12 residues long. CDR3 sequence: CASSFLHQPQHF. CDR3 coding DNA: TGTGCCAGCAGTTTCTTGCATCAGCCCCAGCATTTT.

This clonotype was found many times. This chain links TRBV15 with TRBJ2-7, with D maybe TRBD2 (6 bases). Trimming took 5 bases from V and 4 from J, leaving 12 bases between them. Germline V gene lookup returns CDR1 LNHNV and CDR2 YYDKDF (reference sequence). The CDR3 loop spans 13 amino acids. The CDR3 bases are TGTGCCACCAGCGTCAGTGGAGGGTACGAGCAGTACTTC. It encodes CATSVSGGYEQYF.

This clonotype has at least ten counts. In DNA, the CDR3 is TGTGCCATCACCCCGACAGAGAACACTGAAGCTTTCTTT. Its translation is CAITPTENTEAFF. This rearrangement joins TRBV10-3 to TRBJ1-1, with D maybe TRBD1 (5 bases). The CDR3 has 13 amino acids. Deletions cut 7 bases from V and 1 base from J, with 10 bases between. The germline gives CDR1 ENHRY, CDR2 SYGVKD.

This clonotype was counted ten times or more. This chain uses TRBV4-2 with TRBJ2-1, with TRBD2 identical over 11 bases. The V gene's germline CDR1 is LGHNA and CDR2 YNFKEQ. The V and J ends lost 1 base and 0 bases, in that order; junction bases with no gene match: 11. CDR3 length: 20 residues. The CDR3 sequence is CASSQGSGASGGTSYNEQFF. The DNA of the CDR3 is TGTGCCAGCAGCCAAGGGTCTGGGGCTAGCGGGGGGACCTCCTACAATGAGCAGTTCTTC.

The chain employs TRBV20-1 and TRBJ2-5, with D maybe TRBD1 (6 bases). V lost 7 bases and J lost 2, with 11 bases in between. In germline, CDR1 is DFQATT, CDR2 SNEGSKA (reference sequence). This CDR3 contains 12 residues. As DNA, the CDR3 is TGCAGTGTTGACAGGATACAAGAGACCCAGTACTTC. It specifies CSVDRIQETQYF.

This clonotype has more than one count but fewer than ten. V gene TRBV2 combines with J gene TRBJ2-1, with 9 bases identical to TRBD2. CDR1 and CDR2 (germline): SNHLY, FYNNEI. Unmatched junction bases numbered 5, after V lost 2 bases and J lost 3 bases. There are 16 residues in the CDR3. The CDR3 loop is CASSEQAGGFYNEQFF. The CDR3 DNA reads TGTGCCAGCAGTGAACAGGCGGGGGGGTTCTACAATGAGCAGTTCTTC.

The count of this clonotype is one. A much larger clone lies a single base off, so this may be a read error. The rearrangement links TRBV7-2 to TRBJ2-7; D possibly uses TRBD1 or TRBD2 (6 bases each). The CDR3 is 14 residues long. Germline V gene sequence: CDR1 SGHTA, CDR2 FQGNSA. The CDR3 sequence: CASSLGGNLYEQHF. CDR3 in DNA: TGTGCCAGCAGTCTAGGGGGGAACCTCTACGAGCAGCACTTC.

As regards this clonotype: An end of the junction does not agree with germline; a read error may underlie this. This chain connects TRBV7-9 to TRBJ2-1; 9 bases align to TRBD2. Germline assignment: CDR1 SEHNR and CDR2 FQNEAQ (reference sequence). The CDR3 is 14 residues long. The CDR3 here is CASSSSGTRNGQFF. CDR3 DNA: TGTGCCAGCAGCTCTAGCGGGACGAGGAATGGGCAGTTCTTC.

Many counts were recorded for this clonotype. CDR3: CSVEGAPNTEAFF. The DNA for the CDR3 is TGCAGCGTTGAAGGGGCGCCGAACACTGAAGCTTTCTTT. This chain uses TRBV29-1 with TRBJ1-1; D is unresolved. Trimming left V 1 base short and J 1 base short, with 7 bases between. This CDR3 is built from 13 residues. CDR1 SQVTM and CDR2 ANQGSEA come from the germline V gene.

Ten or more counts support this clonotype. CDR3 nucleotides: TGCAGTGCTAGGGGCACTAGCGGGGGGCCCCGAGTTTACAATGAGCAGTTCTTC. It encodes CSARGTSGGPRVYNEQFF. The genes are TRBV20-1 and TRBJ2-1, with 12 bases that match TRBD2. J was trimmed by 4 bases and V by 3 bases; bases with no gene match: 13. The CDR3 sequence is 18 residues long. Germline assignment: CDR1 DFQATT and CDR2 SNEGSKA (reference sequence).

This clonotype occurred many times. The V gene is TRBV3-1, the J gene TRBJ2-1; D is ambiguous. Trimming cost V 1 base and J 8 bases, with 6 bases left between them. Germline V gene lookup returns CDR1 LGHDT and CDR2 YNNKEL (reference sequence). This CDR3 spans 12 amino acids. CDR3 residues: CASSQGGDEQFF. DNA for the CDR3: TGTGCCAGCAGCCAAGGAGGCGATGAGCAGTTCTTC.

V and J are TRBV2 and TRBJ1-2; tentative D call: TRBD1 (6 bases). CDR1 and CDR2 (germline): SNHLY, FYNNEI. V lost 6 bases and J lost 11, with 16 bases in between. The CDR3 loop spans 12 amino acids. The CDR3 sequence: CASSTGNPGYTF. For the CDR3, the DNA is TGTGCCAGCAGCACAGGGAATCCTGGTTACACCTTC.

The V and J genes are TRBV11-2 and TRBJ2-5; D could derive from TRBD1 or TRBD2 (5 bases each). Deletions cut 5 bases from V and 2 bases from J, with 15 bases between. CDR3 length: 15 residues. Germline lookup yields CDR1 SGHAT and CDR2 FQNNGV. CDR3 loop: CASSQSGRNQETQYF. CDR3 in DNA: TGTGCCAGCAGCCAATCGGGACGGAATCAAGAGACCCAGTACTTC.

This clonotype was seen repeatedly, ten times or more. V is TRBV28 and J is TRBJ2-7; TRBD2 might be the D (7 bases). CDR3 size: 12 residues. Germline V lookup: CDR1 MDHEN, CDR2 SYDVKM. V was cut by 3 bases and J by 6 bases, with 9 bases left in between. The CDR3 region is CASSLRGREQYF. CDR3 DNA: TGTGCCAGCAGTTTGCGGGGGCGCGAGCAGTACTTC.

This clonotype was recorded many times. The rearrangement joins TRBV12-3 or TRBV12-4 to TRBJ2-3; 8 nucleotides agree with TRBD2. The CDR3 is made up of 15 amino acids. V shed 6 bases and J 6 bases; nucleotides not matched to a gene: 11. CDR3 bases: TGTGCCAGCAGACCGGGACTAGTTAGTCAGGATACGCAGTATTTT. Translated, it gives CASRPGLVSQDTQYF.

In this sample, this clonotype turned up many times. This chain uses TRBV10-1 with TRBJ2-3, with TRBD1 as a possible D gene (5 bases). V lost 4 bases and J 4 bases, leaving 9 bases between the germline ends. CDR1 and CDR2 (germline): WNHNN, SYGVQD (reference sequence). This CDR3 comprises 13 residues. CDR3 region: CASSVGAADTQYF. The CDR3 DNA reads TGCGCCAGCAGTGTAGGGGCTGCAGATACGCAGTATTTT.

This clonotype came up many times. The rearrangement joins TRBV29-1 to TRBJ2-1, with 7 bases that match TRBD1. The germline CDR1 and CDR2 sequences are SQVTM and ANQGSEA. Trimming took 2 bases from V and 9 from J; bases not matched to a gene: 10. The CDR3 has 14 amino acids. The CDR3 protein is CSVETGATTGEQFF. The CDR3 nucleotides read TGCAGCGTTGAAACAGGGGCAACTACAGGTGAGCAGTTCTTC.

This clonotype has a count of ten or more. The V gene is TRBV3-1, the J gene TRBJ2-5, with D uncertain. V gave up 2 bases and J gave up 0 bases, with 1 base separating them. Germline CDR1 LGHDT, CDR2 YNNKEL (reference sequence). The length of the CDR3 is 12 residues. This CDR3 reads CASSQHQETQYF. For the CDR3, the DNA is TGTGCCAGCAGCCAACACCAAGAGACCCAGTACTTC.

This clonotype occurred many times. The chain couples TRBV20-1 to TRBJ2-1; tentatively, D is TRBD2 (6 bases). Trimming left V 6 bases short and J 4 bases short, with 13 bases between. Germline lookup yields CDR1 DFQATT and CDR2 SNEGSKA (reference sequence). This CDR3 is built from 13 residues. This chain's CDR3 is CSAASLAYNEQFF. Written as DNA, the CDR3 is TGCAGTGCCGCTAGCCTAGCGTACAATGAGCAGTTCTTC.